Listed below are T cell receptor beta chains from one sample, sequenced in a study of blood T cells in healthy people across ages. TCRdb ran MiXCR on the 5' RACE reads and lists one entry per CDR3 protein. The sample carries approximately 770,000 distinct CDR3 sequences, 58% recorded once. Sequences were obtained from blood. The source of these receptors is a young man in good health. Each CDR3 is given with its conserved first and last residue. A D gene is named only where the DNA matches it firmly.

CDR3aa	j_gene	d_gene	v_gene
CSALADLYNEQFF	TRBJ2-1	TRBD2	TRBV20-1
CASSIGGTPFNEQFF	TRBJ2-1	-	TRBV19
CASSYSGETQYF	TRBJ2-5	-	TRBV6-2/TRBV6-3
CASSFLGQSPDTQYF	TRBJ2-3	-	TRBV6-5
CASSKDSLGSGYTF	TRBJ1-2	-	TRBV12-3/TRBV12-4
CASSEGAGLLEGANVLTF	TRBJ2-6	-	TRBV25-1
CSVRQTLYEQYF	TRBJ2-7	-	TRBV29-1
CSATLDSYEQYF	TRBJ2-7	-	TRBV20-1
CSALQGGLWEQYF	TRBJ2-7	TRBD1	TRBV20-1
CSVEWTASYEQYF	TRBJ2-7	-	TRBV29-1
CASSLGRVVSFF	TRBJ1-1	-	TRBV28
CASRLSGGPRDTQYF	TRBJ2-3	TRBD2	TRBV7-9
CASRKAGDREQYF	TRBJ2-5	TRBD2	TRBV6-2/TRBV6-3
CSALGGRAPRGYTF	TRBJ1-2	-	TRBV20-1
CASSSRTRGTQYF	-	-	TRBV27
CASSLGLALPEEETQYF	TRBJ2-5	-	TRBV12-3/TRBV12-4
CASSLPIGGETQYF	TRBJ2-5	-	TRBV28
CASGLDGQPRDIQYF	-	-	TRBV7-9
CASTTGGLGNQPQHF	TRBJ1-5	TRBD1	TRBV28
CSARDTLGDSLMGRNQPQHF	TRBJ1-5	-	TRBV20-1
CAISEQGYEQYF	-	-	TRBV10-3
CASSLQLTRLAGHSYNEQYF	-	TRBD2	TRBV7-6
CAGSGADRLETQYF	TRBJ2-5	TRBD1	TRBV9
CSACSDRGLCDTQYF	TRBJ2-3	TRBD1	TRBV20-1
CASSLARSSEQFF	TRBJ2-1	-	TRBV7-2
CSAWHRADNERFF	TRBJ2-1	-	TRBV20-1
CASSLGGRLERNIQYF	TRBJ2-4	-	TRBV5-1
CATSSLFGQGDEQYF	TRBJ2-7	TRBD1	TRBV15
CASSWTFRGNTEAFF	TRBJ1-1	-	TRBV28
CASCRGQGNGYTF	TRBJ1-2	TRBD1	TRBV7-9
CASSQGLVPTNEKLFF	TRBJ1-4	-	TRBV3-1
CASSPDVGITYEQYF	TRBJ2-7	-	TRBV7-3
CASSQVGDSGKTQYF	TRBJ2-5	-	TRBV4-1
CASSISGGGADTQYF	TRBJ2-3	-	TRBV7-2
CASSRKDWTNNEQFF	TRBJ2-1	-	TRBV4-2
CASSLKATYPSYEQYF	TRBJ2-7	-	TRBV7-2
CALDGQYF	TRBJ2-7	-	TRBV6-4
CSAETGRTDTQYF	TRBJ2-3	TRBD1	TRBV20-1
CASTTGQLPYGYTF	TRBJ1-2	-	TRBV7-9
CASSYKGGEQFF	TRBJ2-1	-	TRBV12-3/TRBV12-4
CASSLGFGGSSYNEQYF	-	TRBD2	TRBV5-1
CASSFHGLSSSTDTQYF	TRBJ2-3	-	TRBV21-1
CSAREYRGQPQHF	TRBJ1-5	-	TRBV20-1
CATRRGFNQPQHF	TRBJ1-5	-	TRBV19
CASNRPSSTDTQYF	TRBJ2-3	-	TRBV6-2/TRBV6-3
CASKLMNEQFF	TRBJ2-1	-	TRBV2
CASSQVVGLAGSYEQYF	TRBJ2-7	TRBD2	TRBV3-1
CSAGLPGQPHNEQFF	TRBJ2-1	TRBD1	TRBV20-1
CASSGLGGPNNEQYF	TRBJ2-7	-	TRBV7-9
CSVDATGANEKLFF	TRBJ1-4	-	TRBV29-1
CASSDQGANTEAFF	TRBJ1-1	-	TRBV5-1
CSAADLSPAGYTF	TRBJ1-2	-	TRBV20-1
CATSDLQGSNNEQYF	TRBJ2-4	-	TRBV24-1
CSARDRVAGVRETQYF	TRBJ2-5	TRBD2	TRBV20-1
CSVVSGQGPYEQYF	TRBJ2-7	TRBD1	TRBV29-1
CASEDRASFTDTQYF	TRBJ2-3	TRBD1	TRBV2
CASRKHPRGGDTQYF	TRBJ2-3	-	TRBV28